The 26 T cell receptor beta chains given below trace back to one sample, sequenced in a study of blood T cell repertoires in COVID-19. Sequenced by immunoSEQ multiplex PCR; TCRdb stores in-frame clones only, minus some. The sample has 85,000 to 110,000 clones, over 75% seen once. The material sequenced was peripheral blood. Receptors originate from a human donor in a cohort sampled during active COVID-19.

V is TRBV2 and J is TRBJ2-7; D may be TRBD1 (6 bases). V was trimmed by 11 bases and J by 4 bases, leaving 18 bases between them. This CDR3 region has 13 residues. Germline V gene data show CDR1 as SNHLY and CDR2 as FYNNEI. The CDR3 sequence: CARNGDTGYEQYF. CDR3 sequence (DNA): TGTGCCCGAAACGGGGACACCGGGTACGAGCAGTACTTC.

This chain connects TRBV7-2 to TRBJ2-7; TRBD2 is a possible D gene (5 bases). This CDR3 has 14 residues. Germline loops: CDR1 SGHTA, CDR2 FQGNSA. Trimming took 10 bases from V and 2 from J, leaving 18 bases between them. The CDR3 coding sequence is TGTGCCACCCTCCAGGAGGTCGGAACCTACGAGCAGTACTTC. Translated: CATLQEVGTYEQYF.

In its sample, this clone was seen a few times. J is TRBJ1-6 and V is TRBV6-1; no clear D. V lost 2 bases, J lost 10 bases, and 9 bases lay in between. The CDR3 spans 13 residues. The germline CDR1 and CDR2 sequences are MNHNS and SASEGT. As DNA, the CDR3 is TGTGCCAGCAGTGAAAGGAGGAAGTCACCCCTCCACTTT. This gives the protein CASSERRKSPLHF.

The chain joins TRBV6-5 to TRBJ2-7; D may be TRBD1 (6 bases). CDR1 is MNHEY, CDR2 SVGAGI, per germline. There are 13 residues in the CDR3. V was clipped by 2 bases and J by 2 bases, with 7 bases between them. The CDR3 reads CASSYGTTYEQYF. The CDR3 DNA follows: TGTGCCAGCAGTTACGGGACAACCTACGAGCAGTACTTC.

This sequence joins TRBV27 and TRBJ1-3; 9 bases match TRBD1. Germline CDR1 is MNHEY and CDR2 is SMNVEV (reference sequence). This CDR3 comprises 15 residues. With V trimmed by 5 bases and J by 0 bases, 2 bases remained unmatched. The CDR3 reads CASSPTGGSGNTIYF. The CDR3 coding sequence is TGTGCCAGCAGTCCGACAGGGGGCTCTGGAAACACCATATATTTT.

The J gene is TRBJ2-3, the V gene TRBV14; TRBD2 matches at 8 bases. CDR3 size: 14 residues. Germline V gene lookup returns CDR1 SGHDN and CDR2 FVKESK. J gave up 2 bases and V 5 bases, and 3 bases lay outside the gene matches. Here the CDR3 reads CASSGLAVTDTQYF. CDR3 DNA: TGTGCCAGCAGCGGACTAGCAGTCACAGATACGCAGTATTTT.

The chain recombines TRBV6-5 with TRBJ1-2; D is unclear. This CDR3 is 13 amino acids long. Looked up from germline, CDR1 is MNHEY and CDR2 is SVGAGI. V lost 4 bases and J lost 4, with 10 bases in between. The CDR3 sequence is CASSSGGPYGYTF. The CDR3 nucleotides read TGTGCCAGCAGTTCCGGCGGTCCCTATGGCTACACCTTC.

The chain carries TRBV14 and TRBJ2-7; TRBD1 matches 7 bases. J gave up 1 base and V 5 bases, and 8 bases lay outside the gene matches. Germline V gene data show CDR1 as SGHDN and CDR2 as FVKESK. The CDR3 is made up of 15 amino acids. The CDR3: CASSTTTGLSYEQYF. Here the CDR3 DNA reads TGTGCCAGCAGCACAACGACAGGGTTGTCCTACGAGCAGTACTTC.

The CDR3 DNA sequence: TGTGCCATCAGTGCGGCGGGGGACTCCTACGAGCAGTACTTC. The encoded protein is CAISAAGDSYEQYF. The V and J genes are TRBV10-3 and TRBJ2-7; 7 bases fit TRBD2. With 4 bases clipped from V and 0 bases from J, the junction kept 3 bases outside the gene matches. The germline V gene encodes CDR1 ENHRY and CDR2 SYGVKD. The CDR3 is 14 amino acids.

V gene TRBV3-1 (or the pseudogene TRBV3-2) combines with J gene TRBJ2-7, with TRBD2 matching 13 bases. The germline CDR1 and CDR2 sequences are LGHDT and YNNKEL (reference sequence). Trimming removed 4 bases from V and 4 bases from J; junction bases left unmatched: 13. The CDR3 is 18 amino acids. CDR3 DNA: TGTGCCAGCAGCCTCCGACTAGCGGGAGGCTCTAGAGGGTACGAGCAGTACTTC. It translates to CASSLRLAGGSRGYEQYF.

This chain links TRBV7-9 with TRBJ2-3; 8 nucleotides align to TRBD1. The CDR3 contains 14 residues. The trim removed 6 bases at V and 4 bases at J, leaving 6 bases unmatched. In germline, CDR1 is SEHNR, CDR2 FQNEAQ (reference sequence). In DNA form, the CDR3 reads TGTGCCAGCAGTCGACAGGGGATCTCAGATACGCAGTATTTT. Translating it yields CASSRQGISDTQYF.

This sequence joins TRBV24-1 and TRBJ2-2; D may be TRBD1 (5 bases). There are 17 residues in the CDR3. CDR1 and CDR2 from the germline V gene are KGHDR and SFDVKD. The ends were cut back, 1 base at V and 4 bases at J, with 15 bases in the middle. The CDR3 coding sequence is TGTGCCACCAGTGATTTTGGGTCTTCAGGGCTCACCGGGGAGCTGTTTTTT. Protein sequence: CATSDFGSSGLTGELFF.

The J gene is TRBJ1-3, the V gene TRBV6-4; D unclear. CDR3 length: 15 residues. CDR1 is MRHNA, CDR2 SNTAGT, per germline. The ends were cut back, 6 bases at V and 2 bases at J, with 14 bases in the middle. CDR3 sequence: CASSPTSGAGNTIYF. The CDR3, as DNA: TGTGCCAGCAGCCCGACTTCCGGGGCTGGAAACACCATATATTTT.

The chain is built from TRBV19 and TRBJ2-5; D is possibly TRBD1 (5 bases). Germline V gives CDR1 LNHDA, CDR2 SQIVND (reference sequence). V was pared by 7 bases and J by 9 bases, with 18 bases between. The CDR3 has 13 residues. The CDR3 DNA sequence: TGTGCCAGTACCGAAGGGGCTCCGAAGGCCCAGTACTTC. Encoded protein: CASTEGAPKAQYF.

The chain is built from TRBV5-5 and TRBJ2-5; the D gene is possibly TRBD2 (5 bases). Germline V gene lookup returns CDR1 SGHKS and CDR2 YYEKEE (reference sequence). This CDR3 comprises 16 residues. V lost 4 bases to trimming and J lost 3 bases, with 19 bases between them. The DNA of the CDR3 is TGTGCCAGCAGCAGTTGGCCCCTTACGAGGGAAGAGACCCAGTACTTC. Protein product: CASSSWPLTREETQYF.

The chain recombines TRBV24-1 with TRBJ1-1; D is ambiguous. V lost 4 bases to trimming and J lost 2 bases, with 13 bases between them. The CDR3 totals 15 residues. Germline assignment: CDR1 KGHDR and CDR2 SFDVKD. The CDR3 sequence is CATSDPRRGNTEAFF. The CDR3 DNA sequence: TGTGCCACCAGTGACCCCCGCCGGGGAAACACTGAAGCTTTCTTT.

The chain employs TRBV18 and TRBJ1-5, with D maybe TRBD1 (6 bases). V was clipped by 0 bases and J by 1 base, with 13 bases between them. The CDR3 has 17 amino acids. From germline, CDR1 is KGHSH and CDR2 LQKENI. The chain's CDR3 is CASSPPRTGTSNQPQHF. CDR3 bases: TGTGCCAGCTCACCACCGCGAACAGGGACAAGCAATCAGCCCCAGCATTTT.

The J gene is TRBJ2-7, the V gene TRBV13, with 9 positions matching TRBD1. The germline gives CDR1 PRHDT, CDR2 FYEKMQ (reference sequence). V shed 4 bases and J 2 bases; nucleotides not matched to a gene: 3. There are 14 residues in the CDR3. CDR3 sequence (DNA): TGTGCCAGCAGCTCCGGGACAGGGCCCTACGAGCAGTACTTC. It specifies CASSSGTGPYEQYF. Full variable domain (rest looked up from reference TRBV13 and TRBJ2-7): AAGVIQSPRHLIKEKRETATLKCYPIPRHDTVYWYQQGPGQDPQFLISFYEKMQSDKGSIPDRFSAQQFSDYHSELNMSSLELGDSALYFCASSSGTGPYEQYFGPGTRLTVT.

This chain connects TRBV6-5 to TRBJ2-7; possible D gene TRBD1, 5 bases. CDR1 and CDR2 from the germline V gene are MNHEY and SVGAGI. V lost 6 bases and J 5 bases, leaving 14 bases between the germline ends. CDR3 length: 13 residues. The CDR3 region has the DNA TGTGCCAGCAGAAACCCGGTAGGGGACGAGCAGTACTTC. This translates into CASRNPVGDEQYF.

The chain carries TRBV21-1 and TRBJ2-5; the table's D call, TRBD2, has no DNA check behind it. TRBV21-1 is tagged as a pseudogene. This CDR3 has 12 residues. The DNA for the CDR3 is TGTGCCAGCAGCAAGTCCGAAGAGACCCAGTACTTC. Residues: CASSKSEETQYF.

This chain joins TRBV18 and TRBJ1-2; maybe TRBD1 (6 bases). This CDR3 is built from 15 residues. The germline V gene has CDR1 KGHSH and CDR2 LQKENI. V was pared by 3 bases and J by 2 bases, with 13 bases between. CDR3 nucleotide sequence: TGTGCCAGCTCACCGGACAGTCGAGGGAACTATGGCTACACCTTC. It codes for CASSPDSRGNYGYTF.

The rearrangement joins TRBV4-2 to TRBJ2-7, with 12 bases that match TRBD2. V lost 0 bases to trimming and J lost 9 bases; unmatched junction nucleotides: 15. The CDR3 length is 18 residues. Per the germline V gene, CDR1 is LGHNA and CDR2 is YNFKEQ. CDR3 coding DNA: TGTGCCAGCAGCCAAGAAGAGGTCCGTTCTAGCGGGAGGGCTGGGCAGTACTTC. It is translated as CASSQEEVRSSGRAGQYF.

This clone has only one observation. The chain links TRBV4-1 to TRBJ2-1; D not resolved. CDR3 length: 14 amino acids. CDR1 and CDR2 from the germline V gene are MGHRA and YSYEKL. V lost 1 base and J 4 bases, leaving 8 bases between the germline ends. The CDR3: CASSQVPLYNEQFF. The CDR3 DNA reads as TGCGCCAGCAGCCAAGTACCACTATACAATGAGCAGTTCTTC.

The chain carries TRBV6-5 and TRBJ1-4, with D unresolved. Trimming pared 5 bases from V and 11 bases from J, leaving 12 bases between. From germline, CDR1 is MNHEY and CDR2 SVGAGI. The CDR3 runs to 12 residues. The CDR3 is CASSNGPGKLFF. The CDR3, as DNA: TGTGCCAGCAGTAATGGGCCGGGGAAACTGTTTTTT.

The chain has TRBV19 and TRBJ1-5, with no clear D. The germline V and J ends were trimmed by 3 bases and 7 bases, with 7 bases remaining between them. The CDR3 totals 12 residues. The germline V gene has CDR1 LNHDA and CDR2 SQIVND (reference sequence). The CDR3, as DNA: TGTGCCAGTAGTATTGAGTGGCAGCCCCAGCATTTT. As protein: CASSIEWQPQHF. Together with reference TRBV19 and TRBJ1-5, the CDR3 gives the full variable domain: DGGITQSPKYLFRKEGQNVTLSCEQNLNHDAMYWYRQDPGQGLRLIYYSQIVNDFQKGDIAEGYSVSREKKESFPLTVTSAQKNPTAFYLCASSIEWQPQHFGDGTRLSIL.

In regard to this clone: The same CDR3 is also encoded by other DNA sequences in this sample. The rearrangement joins TRBV24-1 to TRBJ2-3; 12 positions match TRBD1. Germline loops: CDR1 KGHDR, CDR2 SFDVKD. With V trimmed by 0 bases and J by 6 bases, 3 bases remained unmatched. The CDR3 contains 16 residues. The CDR3 region is CATSDLGTGGADTQYF. In DNA, the CDR3 is TGTGCCACCAGTGATTTGGGGACAGGGGGCGCGGATACGCAGTATTTT.